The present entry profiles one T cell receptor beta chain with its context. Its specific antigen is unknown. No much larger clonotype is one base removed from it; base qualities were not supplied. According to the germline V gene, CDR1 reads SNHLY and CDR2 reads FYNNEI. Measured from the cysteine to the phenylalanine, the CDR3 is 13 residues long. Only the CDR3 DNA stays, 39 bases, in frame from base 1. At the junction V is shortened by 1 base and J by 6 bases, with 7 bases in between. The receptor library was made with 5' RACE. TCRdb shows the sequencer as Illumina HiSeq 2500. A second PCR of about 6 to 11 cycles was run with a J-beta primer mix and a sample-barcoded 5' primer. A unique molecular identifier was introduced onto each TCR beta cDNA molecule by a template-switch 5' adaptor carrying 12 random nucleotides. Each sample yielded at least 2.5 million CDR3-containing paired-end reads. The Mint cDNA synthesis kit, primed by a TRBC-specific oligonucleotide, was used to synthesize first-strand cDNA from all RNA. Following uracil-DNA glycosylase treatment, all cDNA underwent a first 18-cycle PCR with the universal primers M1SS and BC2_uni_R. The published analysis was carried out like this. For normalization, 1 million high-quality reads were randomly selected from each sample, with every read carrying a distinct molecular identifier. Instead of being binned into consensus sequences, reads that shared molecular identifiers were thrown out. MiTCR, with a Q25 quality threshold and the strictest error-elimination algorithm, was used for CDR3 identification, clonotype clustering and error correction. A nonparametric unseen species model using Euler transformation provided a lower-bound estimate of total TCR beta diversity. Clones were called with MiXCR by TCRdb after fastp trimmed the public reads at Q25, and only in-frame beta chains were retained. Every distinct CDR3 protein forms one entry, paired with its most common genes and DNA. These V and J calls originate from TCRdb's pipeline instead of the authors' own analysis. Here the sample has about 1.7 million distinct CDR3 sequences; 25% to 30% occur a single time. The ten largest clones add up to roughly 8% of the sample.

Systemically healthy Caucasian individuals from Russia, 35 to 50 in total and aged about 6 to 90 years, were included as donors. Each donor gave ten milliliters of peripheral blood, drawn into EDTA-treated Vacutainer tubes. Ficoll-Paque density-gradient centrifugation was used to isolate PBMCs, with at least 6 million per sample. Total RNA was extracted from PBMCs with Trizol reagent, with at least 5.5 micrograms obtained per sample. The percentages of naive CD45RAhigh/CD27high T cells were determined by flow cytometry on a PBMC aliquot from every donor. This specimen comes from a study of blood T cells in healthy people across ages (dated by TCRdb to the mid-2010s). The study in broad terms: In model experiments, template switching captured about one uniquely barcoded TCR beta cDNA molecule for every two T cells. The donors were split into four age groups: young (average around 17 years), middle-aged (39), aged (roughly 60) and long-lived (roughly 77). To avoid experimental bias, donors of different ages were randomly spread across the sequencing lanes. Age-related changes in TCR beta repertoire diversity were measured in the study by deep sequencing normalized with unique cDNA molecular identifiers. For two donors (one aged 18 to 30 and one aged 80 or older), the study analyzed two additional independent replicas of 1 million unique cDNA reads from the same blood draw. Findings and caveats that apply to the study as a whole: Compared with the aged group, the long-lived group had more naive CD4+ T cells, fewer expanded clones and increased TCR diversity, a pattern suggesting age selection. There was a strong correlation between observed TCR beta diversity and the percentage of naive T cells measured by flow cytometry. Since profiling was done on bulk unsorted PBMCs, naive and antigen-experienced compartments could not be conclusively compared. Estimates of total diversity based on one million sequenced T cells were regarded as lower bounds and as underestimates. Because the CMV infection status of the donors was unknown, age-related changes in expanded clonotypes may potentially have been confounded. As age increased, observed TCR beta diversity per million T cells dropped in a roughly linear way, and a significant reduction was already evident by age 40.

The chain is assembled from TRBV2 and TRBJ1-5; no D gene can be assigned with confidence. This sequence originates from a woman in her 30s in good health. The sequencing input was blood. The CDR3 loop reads CASSEVRAQPQHF. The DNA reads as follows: TGTGCCAGCAGTGAAGTGAGGGCTCAGCCCCAGCATTTT.